The sequence of this T cell receptor (beta chain) was determined in a study of blood T cell repertoires in COVID-19. Study in general: Italy, Spain and the United States were the sources of the convalescent and acute COVID-19 samples. Sample material is recorded as cDNA or gDNA derived from T cells, B-cell-depleted T cells, or PBMCs.

The Seattle patients joined while their infection was active and were tracked longitudinally afterward. Methods used by the authors: Estimation of nucleated cell counts was performed using reference gene primer amplification. Here immunoSEQ multiplex PCR was the method, and the copy in TCRdb shows in-frame clones only, minus some. V and J calls and clone size come straight from that table; D and trimming were deduced from the DNA. The sample shows 210,000 or so clones, under 90% of them seen only once. The TCR comes from a woman of 80 years or more with COVID-19, enrolled during active disease. The sequenced material came from peripheral blood.

The CDR3 nucleotides are TGCGCCAGCAGCCAACAGGGGGCCGGGGAGACCCAGTACTTC. This gives the protein CASSQQGAGETQYF. V gene TRBV5-1 combines with J gene TRBJ2-5, with 9 bases that match TRBD1. V gave up 4 bases and J gave up 5 bases; unmatched junction bases: 6. The CDR3 extends over 14 amino acids. Germline CDR1 reads SGHRS; CDR2 reads YFSETQ.